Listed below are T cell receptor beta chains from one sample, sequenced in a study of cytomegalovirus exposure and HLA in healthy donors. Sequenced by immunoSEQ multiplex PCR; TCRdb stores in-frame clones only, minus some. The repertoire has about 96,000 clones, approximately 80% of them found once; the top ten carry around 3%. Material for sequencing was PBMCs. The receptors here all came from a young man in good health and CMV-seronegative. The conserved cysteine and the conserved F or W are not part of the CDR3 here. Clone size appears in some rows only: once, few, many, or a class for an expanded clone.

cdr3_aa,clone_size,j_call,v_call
ATSRGTIQPGELF,NA,TRBJ2-2,TRBV2
ASSSIADRVLGGYT,NA,TRBJ1-2,TRBV11-2
ASRPGHSNQPQH,NA,TRBJ1-5,TRBV6-1
ASTAPDRVNEQY,NA,TRBJ2-7,TRBV6-1
ASSRTGGFDQPQH,NA,TRBJ1-5,TRBV6-1
ASSVDGRGNGYT,NA,TRBJ1-2,TRBV9
ASSSRTAATNEKLF,NA,TRBJ1-4,TRBV7-6
ASSGGTTPKVIYNSPLH,few,TRBJ1-6,TRBV6-1
GSSIQQGRTEAF,NA,TRBJ1-1,TRBV19
ASSPNSRREAF,NA,TRBJ1-1,TRBV18
ASSQEKARVNTEAF,NA,TRBJ1-1,TRBV14
ASSIHSNTEAF,NA,TRBJ1-1,TRBV19
ASSHRGARTDTQY,NA,TRBJ2-3,TRBV7-2
ATSRGQDIGNTIY,NA,TRBJ1-3,TRBV15
ASSSTHGETQY,NA,TRBJ2-5,TRBV7-3
ASNSDRDSPLH,few,TRBJ1-6,TRBV6-5
ASSDPPRGLSGNQPQH,NA,TRBJ1-5,TRBV6-1
ASSLRRQGGVNSPLH,few,TRBJ1-6,TRBV4-1
ASSPAGQVFYEQY,few,NA,TRBV18
ATRGRPDTQY,NA,TRBJ2-3,TRBV19
SVEDRQGRSSYGYT,NA,TRBJ1-2,TRBV29-1
ATSRTDSSNTGELF,NA,TRBJ2-2,TRBV21-1
AISESKGQGVSQPQH,few,TRBJ1-5,TRBV10-3
ASSEALVTF,NA,TRBJ1-1,TRBV2
AWSLQGHYGYT,NA,TRBJ1-2,TRBV30
ASSPRYVEAF,NA,TRBJ1-1,TRBV11-1
ASSGTGSGTQY,NA,TRBJ2-5,TRBV11-3
AISESGARAF,NA,TRBJ1-1,TRBV10-3
ASSLEAGLSGNTIY,NA,TRBJ1-3,TRBV7-2
ASIGQGVDEQY,once,TRBJ2-7,TRBV28
ASSPQGDTEAF,NA,TRBJ1-1,TRBV18
ASSLAGGNNSPLH,NA,TRBJ1-6,TRBV5-1
ASKTGQGEFYEQY,few,TRBJ2-7,TRBV6-1
ASGGGKGYGYA,NA,TRBJ1-2,TRBV19
ASSFDTEPHWGYT,NA,TRBJ1-2,TRBV7-2
ASSVNRGISNQPQH,NA,TRBJ1-5,TRBV19
ASSEPNRGRPYGYT,once,TRBJ1-2,TRBV2
ASSQGGPYGYT,few,TRBJ1-2,TRBV6-5
SVRGTGALTGEQY,NA,TRBJ2-7,TRBV29-1
ASSYLGDLYGYT,NA,TRBJ1-2,TRBV6-5
ASSLVSGGVNQPQH,NA,TRBJ1-5,TRBV7-9
ASSLNRQETQY,NA,TRBJ2-5,TRBV7-3
ASSPNPGATEAF,NA,TRBJ1-1,TRBV27
SARSYEKLF,NA,TRBJ1-4,TRBV29-1
ASSRDNLNTEAF,once,TRBJ1-1,TRBV10-1
ASRGGIDEKLF,once,TRBJ1-4,TRBV27
ASSRTSGETQY,NA,TRBJ2-5,TRBV4-1
SGSQGRDTEAF,once,TRBJ1-1,TRBV29-1
ASKRGGTDTDTQY,NA,TRBJ2-3,TRBV19
ASRGTGDGYT,NA,TRBJ1-2,TRBV9
ASSIRVGANVLT,NA,TRBJ2-6,TRBV19
ASSAANTGELF,few,TRBJ2-2,TRBV10-1